This T cell receptor beta chain was sequenced in a study of shared clonotypes between healthy human individuals. Study-wide results and caveats: Depth was large, yet rarefaction showed that sorted-subset sequencing was incomplete.

Comment on this clone: The antigen is undetermined.

In the naive CD8 group, cells lacked CD45RO and were positively selected for CCR7, so terminally differentiated effector memory CD45RA+ cells were left out. Data came from immunoSEQ multiplex PCR; TCRdb stores just in-frame clones and leaves some out. Of approximately 1.9 million clones in the sample, 90% to 95% were seen once. Sequencing was done on a sample of naive CD8+ T cells from PBMCs. The receptor was derived from a man younger than 35 in good health. Some clones in this sample may be carry-over from other donors' samples.

This CDR3 is CASSTSTVNQPQHF. CDR3 DNA sequence: TGTGCCAGCAGTACCTCTACAGTGAATCAGCCCCAGCATTTT. The rearrangement links TRBV28 to TRBJ1-5; D gene unclear. The CDR3 runs 14 residues. Germline V gene sequence: CDR1 MDHEN, CDR2 SYDVKM. The V gene lost 5 bases and the J gene lost 4 bases, with 12 bases spanning the gap.